This T cell receptor (beta chain) comes out of a study of cytotoxic CD8 clonotypes in ibrutinib-treated CLL. The assay was immunoSEQ multiplex PCR, and TCRdb's table has in-frame clones only and misses some. The data show over 250,000 clones, around 69% seen once. Germline lookup yields CDR1 MGHDK and CDR2 SYGVNS. V shed 6 bases and J shed 2 bases, with 10 bases lying between them. This CDR3 region has 13 residues. The material was PBMCs, obtained at disease progression, from a patient treated with ibrutinib. The genes are TRBV25-1 and TRBJ1-1; D is possibly TRBD1 (6 bases). This receptor was identified in a human donor with chronic lymphocytic leukemia. The CDR3 region has the DNA TGTGCCAGCAGGACAGGAACCAACACTGAAGCTTTCTTT. It encodes CASRTGTNTEAFF. Using reference TRBV25-1 and TRBJ1-1 for the parts outside the CDR3, the full variable domain is EADIYQTPRYLVIGTGKKITLECSQTMGHDKMYWYQQDPGMELHLIHYSYGVNSTEKGDLSSESTVSRIRTEHFPLTLESARPSHTSQYLCASRTGTNTEAFFGQGTRLTVV.